Given below is one TCR beta chain in context. FACS was used to enrich TEMRA cells, whereas the CD8+ and CD4+ T cells were obtained by negative isolation. RNA totalling roughly 0.45 to 1 ug underwent reverse transcription with random hexamers. Amplification of TCR beta CDR3 spanned 54 Vbeta and 13 Jbeta via immunoSEQ multiplex PCR. TCRdb processed the immunoSEQ multiplex PCR reads anew with MiXCR; each CDR3 protein has one entry. The data hold about 160,000 distinct CDR3 sequences, with about 93% observed a single time. These data are taken from a study of CD8 T cells in Susac syndrome. The CDR3 is made up of 14 amino acids. Trimming removed 6 bases at V and 5 bases at J, with 13 bases between.

The chain links TRBV12-3 or TRBV12-4 to TRBJ2-2; possible D gene TRBD1, 6 bases. The source is a human donor in good health. What was sequenced was CD4+ T cells from PBMCs. CDR3 protein: CASRPTGLTGELFF. CDR3 sequence (DNA): TGTGCCAGCAGACCCACAGGGTTAACCGGGGAGCTGTTTTTT.